This TCR beta chain stems from a study of T cell responses to AZD1222 COVID-19 vaccine. The CDR3 has 15 residues. J gave up 4 bases and V 5 bases, and 9 bases lay outside the gene matches. Per germline, CDR1 SGHNT and CDR2 YYREEE (reference sequence). Generated by immunoSEQ multiplex PCR, the TCRdb table keeps only in-frame clones and is missing some. This table holds 100,000 or so clones, 82% found once. About this clone itself: The antigen remains undetermined.

General observations from the study: In a largely white British group with more females than males, clonal diversity was possibly underestimated. The study identified only five or six AZD1222 recipients as seropositive at baseline. Elevations in Spike-specific TCR breadth and depth followed administration of two AZD1222 doses.

The sample in question was peripheral blood, obtained on day 0 of AZD1222 vaccination. The chain recombines TRBV5-4 with TRBJ2-1; 7 bases are shared with TRBD1. This TCR derives from an adult in good health. The CDR3 coding sequence is TGTGCCAGCAGAAGTTGGAGACAGGGTTACAATGAGCAGTTCTTC. Its protein product is CASRSWRQGYNEQFF.